This T cell receptor beta chain is drawn from a study of T-cell memory formation after mild COVID-19. MiXCR, run by TCRdb on the 5' RACE reads, gives a single entry per CDR3 protein. Among about 340,000 distinct CDR3 sequences listed, 20% were seen once. This CDR3 spans 13 amino acids. Per germline, CDR1 DFQATT and CDR2 SNEGSKA (reference sequence). Losses at the gene ends were 6 bases for V and 1 base for J; bases not matched to a gene: 2. Regarding this clonotype: Its antigen is unidentified.

Study results and limitations: Detection of some responders pre-infection suggested pre-existing cross-reactive memory T cells participated.

The clonotype was recovered from a man aged 18-30 years who had mild COVID-19 (a few samples of this study predate the infection). Cell type and time point are not known. V gene TRBV20-1 combines with J gene TRBJ2-7; 11 positions match TRBD1. What was sequenced was PBMCs or a T cell subset sorted from them (not recorded which). CDR3 residues: CSAGQGASYEQYF. The CDR3 coding sequence is TGCAGTGCAGGACAGGGGGCGTCCTACGAGCAGTACTTC.